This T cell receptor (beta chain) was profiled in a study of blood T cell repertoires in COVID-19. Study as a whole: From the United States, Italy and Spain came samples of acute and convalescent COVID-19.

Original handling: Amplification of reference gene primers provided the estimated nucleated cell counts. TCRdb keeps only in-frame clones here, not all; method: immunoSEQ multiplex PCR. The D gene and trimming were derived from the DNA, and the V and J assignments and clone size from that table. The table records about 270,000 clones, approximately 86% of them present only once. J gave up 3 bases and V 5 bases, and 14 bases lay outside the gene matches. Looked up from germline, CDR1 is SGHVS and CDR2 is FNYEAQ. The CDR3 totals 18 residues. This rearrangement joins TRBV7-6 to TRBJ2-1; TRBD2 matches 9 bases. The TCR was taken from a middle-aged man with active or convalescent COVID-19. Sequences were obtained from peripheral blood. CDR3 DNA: TGTGCCAGCAGCCTCGCGGGGGGGAGAACTGGGGACTACAATGAGCAGTTCTTC. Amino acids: CASSLAGGRTGDYNEQFF. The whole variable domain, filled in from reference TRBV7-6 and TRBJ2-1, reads GAGVSQSPRYKVTKRGQDVALRCDPISGHVSLYWYRQALGQGPEFLTYFNYEAQQDKSGLPNDRFSAERPEGSISTLTIQRTEQRDSAMYRCASSLAGGRTGDYNEQFFGPGTRLTVL.